The rows below give T cell receptor beta chains drawn from one sample of a study of T cells in Graves' hyperthyroidism and ophthalmopathy. TCRdb independently ran MiXCR on the multiplex PCR reads; one entry per CDR3 protein. The repertoire holds hundreds of thousands of distinct CDR3 sequences, roughly a sixth seen once, with around 19% in the top ten. Input material: blood. The receptors originated from a woman in her late teens or twenties with Graves' hyperthyroidism. CDR3s include the opening cysteine and the closing phenylalanine or tryptophan. A D gene is named only where the DNA matches it firmly. Expanded clones get a size class; other rows say once, few or many, or leave the size out.

size	D	V	J	DNA	CDR3
many	NA	TRBV2	TRBJ2-2	TGTGCCAGCAGCTACATGAGCACCGGGGAGCTGTTTTTT	CASSYMSTGELFF
NA	TRBD1	TRBV19	TRBJ1-5	TGTGCCAGTAGTTTCACAGGGGGCGGCAATCAGCCCCAGCATTTT	CASSFTGGGNQPQHF
few	TRBD2	TRBV5-1	TRBJ2-7	TGCGCCAGCAGCCGGACTAGCGGGGGGAGCTCCTACGAGCAGTACTTC	CASSRTSGGSSYEQYF
many	NA	TRBV28	TRBJ1-4	TGTGCCAGCAGTTTAGGAGGGGTTGGGGAAAAACTGTTTTTT	CASSLGGVGEKLFF
many	NA	TRBV12-3/TRBV12-4	TRBJ2-3	TGTGCCAGCAGCGAGACCAGACTCACAGATACGCAGTATTTT	CASSETRLTDTQYF
NA	NA	TRBV5-1	TRBJ2-5	TGCGCCAGCAGCTTGTCGCTTAATAAAGAGACCCAGTACTTC	CASSLSLNKETQYF
many	NA	TRBV11-2	TRBJ2-1	TGTGCCAGCAGCTTAGGGGGACTTTACAATGAGCAGTTCTTC	CASSLGGLYNEQFF
NA	TRBD2	TRBV7-9	TRBJ2-5	TGTGCCAGCAGCTTAGCACGGGCTAGCGGATTCCAAGAGACCCAGTACTTC	CASSLARASGFQETQYF
many	TRBD1	TRBV27	TRBJ1-2	TGTGCCAGCAGCGCTCGACAGGGGCGTTATGGCTACACCTTC	CASSARQGRYGYTF
many	TRBD2	TRBV6-1	TRBJ2-3	TGTGCCAGCAGTGAACAACTAGCGGCCGGAGATACGCAGTATTTT	CASSEQLAAGDTQYF
many	NA	TRBV6-1	TRBJ1-1	TGTGCCAGCAGTGATTTAGGCCGCGGGGTGGTGAACACTGAAGCTTTCTTT	CASSDLGRGVVNTEAFF